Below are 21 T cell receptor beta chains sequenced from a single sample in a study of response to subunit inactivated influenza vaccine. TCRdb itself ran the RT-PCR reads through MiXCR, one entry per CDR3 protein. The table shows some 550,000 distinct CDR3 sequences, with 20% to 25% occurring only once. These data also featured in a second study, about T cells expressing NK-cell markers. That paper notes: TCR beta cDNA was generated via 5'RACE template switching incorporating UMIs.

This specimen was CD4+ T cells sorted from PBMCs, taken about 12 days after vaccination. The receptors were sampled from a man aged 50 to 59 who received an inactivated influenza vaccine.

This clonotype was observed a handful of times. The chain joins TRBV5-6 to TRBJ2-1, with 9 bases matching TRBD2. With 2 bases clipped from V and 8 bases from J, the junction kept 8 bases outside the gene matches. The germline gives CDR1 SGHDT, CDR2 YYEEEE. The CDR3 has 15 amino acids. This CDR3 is CASSFRRGGRDEQFF. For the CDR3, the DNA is TGTGCCAGCAGCTTCCGGCGGGGGGGCAGAGATGAGCAGTTCTTC.

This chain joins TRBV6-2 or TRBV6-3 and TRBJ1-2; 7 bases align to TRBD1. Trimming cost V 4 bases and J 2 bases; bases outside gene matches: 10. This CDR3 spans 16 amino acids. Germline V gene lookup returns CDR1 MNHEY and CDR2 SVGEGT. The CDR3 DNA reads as TGTGCCAGCAGTTCTTTCAGGGGGGCCTACAACTATGGCTACACCTTC. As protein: CASSSFRGAYNYGYTF.

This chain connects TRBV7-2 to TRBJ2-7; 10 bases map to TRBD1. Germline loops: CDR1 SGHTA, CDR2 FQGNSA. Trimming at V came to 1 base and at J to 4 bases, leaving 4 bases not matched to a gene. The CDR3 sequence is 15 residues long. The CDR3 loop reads CASSLVGTGVYEQYF. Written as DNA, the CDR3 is TGTGCCAGCAGCTTAGTAGGGACAGGGGTATACGAGCAGTACTTC.

CDR3 DNA: TGTGCCAGCAGACCTACTAGCGGGACAAAAGAGACCCAGTACTTC. Translated, it gives CASRPTSGTKETQYF. The V and J genes are TRBV6-1 and TRBJ2-5; 10 bases agree with TRBD2. Germline CDR1 is MNHNS and CDR2 is SASEGT. J gave up 3 bases and V 6 bases, and 7 bases lay outside the gene matches. The length of the CDR3 is 15 residues.

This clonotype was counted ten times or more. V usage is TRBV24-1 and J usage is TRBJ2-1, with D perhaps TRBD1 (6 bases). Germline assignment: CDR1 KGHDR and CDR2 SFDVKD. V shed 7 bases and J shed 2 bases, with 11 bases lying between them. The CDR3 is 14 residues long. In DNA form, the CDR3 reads TGTGCCACCAGCCCGGGACAAGCCTACAATGAGCAGTTCTTC. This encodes CATSPGQAYNEQFF.

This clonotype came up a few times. CDR3 bases: TGTGCCAGCTCCCTCACAGGGAGAGAGGCCTACGAGCAGTACTTC. Protein: CASSLTGREAYEQYF. The V gene is TRBV18, the J gene TRBJ2-7; the D gene is possibly TRBD1 (6 bases). CDR1 is KGHSH, CDR2 LQKENI, per germline. The CDR3 extends over 15 amino acids. Trimming left V 6 bases short and J 2 bases short, with 17 bases between.

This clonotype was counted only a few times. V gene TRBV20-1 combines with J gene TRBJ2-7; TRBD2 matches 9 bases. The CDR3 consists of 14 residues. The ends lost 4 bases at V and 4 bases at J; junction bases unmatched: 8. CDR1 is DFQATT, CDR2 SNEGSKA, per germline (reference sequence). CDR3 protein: CSATPSGEIYEQYF. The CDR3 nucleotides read TGCAGTGCTACCCCTAGCGGGGAGATATACGAGCAGTACTTC.

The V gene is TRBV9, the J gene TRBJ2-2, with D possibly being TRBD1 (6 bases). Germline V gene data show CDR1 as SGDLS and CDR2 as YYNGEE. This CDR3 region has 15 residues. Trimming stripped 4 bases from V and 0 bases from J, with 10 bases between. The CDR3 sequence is CASSSGTSNTGELFF. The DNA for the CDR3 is TGTGCCAGCAGCTCGGGGACATCGAACACCGGGGAGCTGTTTTTT. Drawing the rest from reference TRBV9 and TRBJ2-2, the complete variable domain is DSGVTQTPKHLITATGQRVTLRCSPRSGDLSVYWYQQSLDQGLQFLIQYYNGEERAKGNILERFSAQQFPDLHSELNLSSLELGDSALYFCASSSGTSNTGELFFGEGSRLTVL.

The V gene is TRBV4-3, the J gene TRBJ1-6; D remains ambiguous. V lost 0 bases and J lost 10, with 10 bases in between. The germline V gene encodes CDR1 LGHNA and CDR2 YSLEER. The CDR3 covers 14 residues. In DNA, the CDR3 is TGCGCCAGCAGCCAAGATCCGGAGGACTCACCCCTCCACTTT. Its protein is CASSQDPEDSPLHF.

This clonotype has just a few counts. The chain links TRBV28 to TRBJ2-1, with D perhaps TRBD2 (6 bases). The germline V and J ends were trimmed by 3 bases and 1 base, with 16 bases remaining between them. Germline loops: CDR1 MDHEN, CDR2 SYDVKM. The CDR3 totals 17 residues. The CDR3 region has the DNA TGTGCCAGCAGTTTGACTCACGGGGGTCTGTCCTACAATGAGCAGTTCTTC. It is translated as CASSLTHGGLSYNEQFF.

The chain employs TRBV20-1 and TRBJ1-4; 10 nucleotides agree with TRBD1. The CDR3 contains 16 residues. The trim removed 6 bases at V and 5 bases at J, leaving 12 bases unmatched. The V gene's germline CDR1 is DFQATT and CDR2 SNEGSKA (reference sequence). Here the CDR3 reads CSATTGGAVKNEKLFF. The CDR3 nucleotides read TGCAGTGCCACGACAGGGGGCGCGGTTAAAAATGAAAAACTGTTTTTT.

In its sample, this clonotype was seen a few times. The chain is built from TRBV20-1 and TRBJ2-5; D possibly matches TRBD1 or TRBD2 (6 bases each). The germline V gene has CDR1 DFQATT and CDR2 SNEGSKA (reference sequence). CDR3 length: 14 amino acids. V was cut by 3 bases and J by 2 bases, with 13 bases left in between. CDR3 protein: CSASEGGTQETQYF. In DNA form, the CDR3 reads TGCAGTGCTAGTGAGGGGGGCACTCAAGAGACCCAGTACTTC.

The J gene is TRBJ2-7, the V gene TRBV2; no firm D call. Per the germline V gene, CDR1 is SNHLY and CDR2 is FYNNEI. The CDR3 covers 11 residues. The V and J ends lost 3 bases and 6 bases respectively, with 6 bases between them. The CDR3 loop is CASSDSGEQYF. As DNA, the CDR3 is TGTGCCAGCAGTGACTCCGGCGAGCAGTACTTC.

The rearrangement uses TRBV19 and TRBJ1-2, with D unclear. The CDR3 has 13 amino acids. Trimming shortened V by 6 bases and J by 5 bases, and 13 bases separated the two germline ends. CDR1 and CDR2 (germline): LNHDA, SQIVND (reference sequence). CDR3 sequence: CASRSTDLYGYTF. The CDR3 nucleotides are TGTGCCAGTAGATCGACCGATTTATATGGCTACACCTTC.

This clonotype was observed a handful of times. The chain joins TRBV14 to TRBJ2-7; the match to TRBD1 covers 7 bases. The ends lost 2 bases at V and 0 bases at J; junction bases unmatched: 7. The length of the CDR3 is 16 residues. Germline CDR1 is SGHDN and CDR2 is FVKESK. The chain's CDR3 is CASSQYGQAYSYEQYF. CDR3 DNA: TGTGCCAGCAGCCAATACGGACAGGCGTACTCCTACGAGCAGTACTTC.

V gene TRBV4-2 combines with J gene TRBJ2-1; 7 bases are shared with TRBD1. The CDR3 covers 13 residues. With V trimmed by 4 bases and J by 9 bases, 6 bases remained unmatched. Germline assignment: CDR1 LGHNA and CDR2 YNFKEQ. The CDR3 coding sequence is TGTGCCAGCAGCCCAGACAGGGCCGGTGAGCAGTTCTTC. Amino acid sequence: CASSPDRAGEQFF.

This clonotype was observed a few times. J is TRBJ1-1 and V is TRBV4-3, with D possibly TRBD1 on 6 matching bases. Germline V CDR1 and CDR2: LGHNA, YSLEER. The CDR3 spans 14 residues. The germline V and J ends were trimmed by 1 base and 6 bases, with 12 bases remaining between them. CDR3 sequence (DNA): TGCGCCAGCAGCCAAGTAGGGGGGGCCGCTGAAGCTTTCTTT. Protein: CASSQVGGAAEAFF.

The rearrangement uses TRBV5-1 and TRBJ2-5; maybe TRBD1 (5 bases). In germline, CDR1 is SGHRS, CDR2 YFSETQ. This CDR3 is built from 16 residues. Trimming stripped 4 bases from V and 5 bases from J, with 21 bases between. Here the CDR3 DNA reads TGCGCCAGCAGCCTTGGACAAGGCCATGTACTGGAGACCCAGTACTTC. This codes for CASSLGQGHVLETQYF.

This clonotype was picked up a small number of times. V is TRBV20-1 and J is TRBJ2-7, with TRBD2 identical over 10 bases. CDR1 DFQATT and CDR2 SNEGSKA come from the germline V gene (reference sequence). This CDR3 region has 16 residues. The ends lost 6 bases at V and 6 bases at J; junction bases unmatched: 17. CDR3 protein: CSARISSGSKSGEQYF. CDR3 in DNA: TGCAGTGCCCGAATTTCTAGCGGGAGTAAATCGGGCGAGCAGTACTTC.

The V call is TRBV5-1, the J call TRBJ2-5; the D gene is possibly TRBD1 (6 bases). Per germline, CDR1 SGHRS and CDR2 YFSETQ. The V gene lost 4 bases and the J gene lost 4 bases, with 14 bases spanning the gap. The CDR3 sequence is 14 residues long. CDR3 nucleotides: TGCGCCAGCAGCGGAACAGGGAAGGGAGAGACCCAGTACTTC. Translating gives CASSGTGKGETQYF.

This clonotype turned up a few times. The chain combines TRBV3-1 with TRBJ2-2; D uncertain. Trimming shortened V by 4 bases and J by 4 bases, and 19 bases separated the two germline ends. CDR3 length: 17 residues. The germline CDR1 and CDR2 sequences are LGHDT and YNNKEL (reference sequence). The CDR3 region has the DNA TGTGCCAGCAGCCTCATCCCCTCTAGATACCGCACCGGGGAGCTGTTTTTT. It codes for CASSLIPSRYRTGELFF.